This T cell receptor beta chain was recorded in a study of blood T cells in healthy people across ages. In the case of this clonotype: As yet, its antigen is unknown.

Regarding the study as a whole: With donor CMV status unknown, expanded clonotype changes were possibly confounded.

Deletions cut 0 bases from V and 6 bases from J, with 10 bases between. Germline-derived CDR1 and CDR2 are SGHAT and FQNNGV. The CDR3 contains 14 residues. Combining a sample-barcoded 5' primer with a J-beta primer mix, a second PCR ran for about 6 to 11 cycles. Every cDNA was tagged by a template-switch adaptor with 12 random nucleotides. TCRdb redid the calling of the 5' RACE reads with MiXCR, one entry per CDR3 protein. The repertoire has around 1.1 million distinct CDR3 sequences, approximately 38% of them found once; the top ten carry around 13%. The clonotype was recovered from a man aged 18 to 29 in good health. The sample comprised blood. The rearrangement joins TRBV11-2 to TRBJ2-3; D ambiguous. In DNA, the CDR3 is TGTGCCAGCAGCTTAGACCCCGAGTCGGATACGCAGTATTTT. Amino acid sequence: CASSLDPESDTQYF.